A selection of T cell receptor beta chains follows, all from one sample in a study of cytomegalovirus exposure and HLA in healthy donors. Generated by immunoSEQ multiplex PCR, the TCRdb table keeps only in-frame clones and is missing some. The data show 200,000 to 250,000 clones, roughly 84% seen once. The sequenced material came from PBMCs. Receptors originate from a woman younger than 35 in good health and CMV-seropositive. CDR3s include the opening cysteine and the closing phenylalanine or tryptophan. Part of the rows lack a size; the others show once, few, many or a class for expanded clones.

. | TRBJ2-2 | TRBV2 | CASRTGAVGELFF
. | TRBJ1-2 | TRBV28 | CASSLSGGGYGYTF
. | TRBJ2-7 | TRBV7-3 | CASSLGVSENYEQYF
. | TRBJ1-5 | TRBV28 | CASRQTVGNQPQHF
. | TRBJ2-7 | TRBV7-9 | CASSSFSGTVYEQYF
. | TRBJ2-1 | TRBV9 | CASSVGIWGSGENEQFF
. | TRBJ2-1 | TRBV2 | CASSEGVGGGSRINEQFF
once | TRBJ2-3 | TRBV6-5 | CASSSLTGGEDTQYF
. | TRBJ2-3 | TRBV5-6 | CASSPGQGRGTQYF
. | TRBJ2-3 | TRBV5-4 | CASSYWGPADTQYF
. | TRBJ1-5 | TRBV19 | CASSMPQGYQPQHF
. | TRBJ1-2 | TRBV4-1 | CASSQRTGVYGYTF
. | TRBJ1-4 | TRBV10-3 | CAISGGGTAEKLFF
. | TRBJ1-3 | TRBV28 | CASSTQGAGNTIYF
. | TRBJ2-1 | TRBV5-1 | CASSFSTGGAYNEQFF